A selection of T cell receptor beta chains follows, all from one sample in a study of blood T cell repertoires in COVID-19. Method: immunoSEQ multiplex PCR; TCRdb's copy keeps in-frame clones and lacks some. In the table there are fewer than 200,000 clones, approximately 86% of which are singletons. Sequenced material: peripheral blood. All receptors come from a man between 40 and 49 years old with active or convalescent COVID-19. The conserved cysteine and the conserved F or W are not part of the CDR3 here. The size field is filled for only some rows; it gives once, few, many or a size class.

clone_size,j_call,v_call,cdr3_aa
.,TRBJ2-1,TRBV4-1,ASSRAHQKYNEQF
.,TRBJ1-3,TRBV7-3,ASSPRPGNTIY
.,TRBJ1-6,TRBV28,ASSQGDRGGSPLH
.,TRBJ2-2,TRBV28,ASRDSNTGELF
.,TRBJ1-1,TRBV6-2/TRBV6-3,ASSYSLMNTEAF
.,TRBJ1-5,TRBV9,ASSEGREARGNQPQH
.,TRBJ1-1,TRBV5-1,ASSLGAGRNTEAF
.,TRBJ2-1,TRBV4-3,ASSQGRVEQF
.,TRBJ1-1,TRBV9,ASSQREGYRGAEAF
few,TRBJ1-6,TRBV4-2,ASSQEQVYNSPLH
.,TRBJ1-6,TRBV5-1,ASSLKQAHIPPYNSPLH
.,TRBJ1-4,TRBV7-2,ASSLGTAKHEKLF
.,TRBJ1-6,TRBV11-2,ASSLADISPLH
.,TRBJ1-1,TRBV6-5,ASSYSGARNTEAF
.,TRBJ2-7,TRBV28,ASSFLIGTGSYEQY
.,TRBJ1-3,TRBV15,ATSIFSDTIY
once,TRBJ1-5,TRBV30,AWDRDNQPQH
.,TRBJ1-5,TRBV6-5,ASSSPYSNQPQH
.,TRBJ2-5,TRBV3-1/TRBV3-2,ASSQDRAFVGGRETQY
.,TRBJ1-1,TRBV30,AWSAFGGTEAF
.,TRBJ1-6,TRBV28,ASGRSPLH
.,TRBJ1-1,TRBV14,ASSQDRGDPEAF
once,TRBJ1-2,TRBV12-3/TRBV12-4,ASSSTDNYGYT
.,TRBJ2-2,TRBV7-3,ASSPRVGELF
.,TRBJ1-5,TRBV18,ASSPLDKGASNQPQH
.,TRBJ2-2,TRBV11-3,ASSWTSGRNTGELF
few,TRBJ2-7,TRBV5-4,ASSLASGGAYEQY
.,TRBJ2-7,TRBV7-5,VRRHRQGEHEQY
.,TRBJ1-2,TRBV7-9,ASSPLFGQSLDGYT
.,TRBJ1-6,TRBV5-1,ASSSGRGDSPLH
.,TRBJ2-1,TRBV5-1,ASGDAGGNYNEQF
.,TRBJ1-2,TRBV7-2,ASSLGGTNYGYT
.,TRBJ2-3,TRBV4-2,ASSQDSTMSDTQY
once,TRBJ2-3,TRBV21-1,ASSATMTRKQGRGTDTQY
.,TRBJ1-4,TRBV2,ASSEFSRRTNEKLF
.,TRBJ2-3,TRBV19,ASSWGGLADTQY
.,TRBJ1-5,TRBV24-1,ATSKQADQPQH
.,TRBJ2-4,TRBV6-2/TRBV6-3,ASSNPGQVGIQY
.,TRBJ2-1,TRBV3-1/TRBV3-2,ASSQGPGSSYNEQF
.,TRBJ1-6,TRBV5-4,ASSSNRDRALLGGSPLH
.,TRBJ1-5,TRBV25-1,ASSVQGSDQPQH
.,TRBJ2-1,TRBV4-2,ASSLGDRGRNEQF
.,TRBJ2-5,TRBV18,ASSPGSPTTETQY
.,TRBJ2-2,TRBV28,ASSFSRWERTAGELF
once,TRBJ1-2,TRBV19,ASSMVNLGPT
.,TRBJ1-6,TRBV3-1/TRBV3-2,ASSQDPQGGNSPLH
.,TRBJ1-1,TRBV5-1,ASSRDSTVNTEAF